This record looks at one T cell receptor beta chain sequence and its context. The source of the sample is a study of blood T cell repertoires in COVID-19. Generated by immunoSEQ multiplex PCR, the TCRdb table keeps only in-frame clones and is missing some. The top ten hold roughly 10% of the sample, which has roughly 200,000 clones, roughly 86% seen once. The TCR sequence derives from a woman in her forties or fifties with COVID-19, enrolled during active disease. The source material was peripheral blood.

CDR3 coding DNA: TGTGCCAGCAGTACCCCGGGACTAGCGGGGCCTCAAGAGACCCAGTACTTC. This sequence encodes CASSTPGLAGPQETQYF. The chain couples TRBV28 to TRBJ2-5; TRBD2 aligns across 13 bases. Germline CDR1 MDHEN, CDR2 SYDVKM. This CDR3 has 17 residues. Unmatched junction bases numbered 8, after V lost 5 bases and J lost 2 bases.